A single sample gave rise to the 18 T cell receptor beta chains below, sequenced in a study of CDR3 diversity in severe acne. In TCRdb, the PCR reads were re-called with MiXCR into one record per CDR3 protein. The sample contains roughly 100,000 distinct CDR3 sequences, roughly half of which appear only once. Material: blood. The receptors here all came from a male donor with acne.

The chain couples TRBV4-1 to TRBJ2-5; 10 bases fit TRBD1. The J segment lost 9 bases and the V segment lost 3 bases, leaving 10 bases of the junction unmatched. CDR1 is MGHRA, CDR2 YSYEKL, per germline. The CDR3 runs 15 residues. In nucleotides, the CDR3 is TGCGCCAGCAGCCACGGGACAGGGGAGGAATGGGCCCAGTACTTC. Translation: CASSHGTGEEWAQYF.

The chain couples TRBV10-1 to TRBJ2-3, with D possibly matching TRBD2 (5 bases). The CDR3 extends over 16 amino acids. V lost 5 bases, J lost 3 bases, and 18 bases lay in between. Per the germline V gene, CDR1 is WNHNN and CDR2 is SYGVQD (reference sequence). The DNA for the CDR3 is TGCGCCAGCAGTCCCGAAACCGGAGGTGGTACAGATACGCAGTATTTT. Its translation: CASSPETGGGTDTQYF.

As for this clonotype: Lacking the conserved final phenylalanine or tryptophan, this CDR3 likely reflects a read error. It is unclear where the CDR3 begins or ends on the DNA, so no DNA is shown, and the CDR3 is as TCRdb lists it. The chain is built from TRBV5-5 and TRBJ2-7; TRBD2, as called in the table, went unchecked against the DNA. The germline gives CDR1 SGHKS, CDR2 YYEKEE (reference sequence). The CDR3 totals 16 residues, both ends included. The CDR3 reads CASSLKTSGSTLPRED.

The chain uses TRBV28 and TRBJ1-2, with 7 positions matching TRBD1. Losses at the gene ends were 5 bases for V and 0 bases for J; bases not matched to a gene: 12. Germline lookup yields CDR1 MDHEN and CDR2 SYDVKM. The length of the CDR3 is 17 residues. The CDR3 region has the DNA TGTGCCAGCAGTCCACCTTGGACAGGCTTAGCTAACTATGGCTACACCTTC. This sequence encodes CASSPPWTGLANYGYTF.

This clonotype came up many times. The rearrangement joins TRBV9 to TRBJ2-5; D call uncertain. V was cut by 0 bases and J by 4 bases, with 13 bases left in between. The germline gives CDR1 SGDLS, CDR2 YYNGEE. CDR3 length equals 15 residues. CDR3 residues: CASSVGGSMRETQYF. The CDR3 DNA reads TGTGCCAGCAGCGTAGGCGGATCTATGAGAGAGACCCAGTACTTC.

With respect to this clonotype: A much larger clone sits a single nucleotide away, making a read error possible. The V and J genes are TRBV7-4 and TRBJ1-1, with TRBD1 as a possible D gene (6 bases). Trimming stripped 6 bases from V and 0 bases from J, with 11 bases between. Germline lookup yields CDR1 SGHVT and CDR2 SQSDAQ. The CDR3 is 14 amino acids. The CDR3 DNA reads TGTGCCAGCAGGGGGGCGGGGGTGAACACTGAAGCTTTCTTT. This translates into CASRGAGVNTEAFF.

V usage is TRBV3-1 and J usage is TRBJ2-7, with 8 positions matching TRBD2. The CDR3 has 14 residues. CDR1 and CDR2 (germline): LGHDT, YNNKEL (reference sequence). V lost 4 bases to trimming and J lost 4 bases; unmatched junction nucleotides: 6. CDR3 DNA: TGTGCCAGCAGCCCTGTAGCGGGGTCGTACGAGCAGTACTTC. Translated: CASSPVAGSYEQYF.

This clonotype was counted ten times or more. The gene calls are TRBV10-3 and TRBJ1-3, with D uncertain. The germline V gene has CDR1 ENHRY and CDR2 SYGVKD. CDR3 length: 14 residues. V lost 4 bases, J lost 1 base, and 8 bases lay in between. CDR3 loop: CAISGVGSGNTIYF. DNA for the CDR3: TGTGCCATCAGTGGGGTAGGGTCTGGAAACACCATATATTTT.

Details on this clonotype: This may arise from a read error, as a much more abundant clone is one base away. The chain couples TRBV27 to TRBJ1-6, with a possible D match to TRBD1 (6 bases). Germline values: CDR1 MNHEY, CDR2 SMNVEV (reference sequence). The CDR3 is 12 residues long. This chain's CDR3 is CVSSSQGSPLHF. The CDR3 bases are TGTGTCAGCAGTTCACAGGGTTCACCCCTCCACTTT.

This clonotype turned up a few times. The chain couples TRBV4-1 to TRBJ2-2; 13 bases fit TRBD2. V trimming: 6 bases; J trimming: 1 base; junction bases outside the gene matches: 14. Germline V lookup: CDR1 MGHRA, CDR2 YSYEKL. The CDR3 loop spans 20 amino acids. CDR3 sequence: CASSPAGTSGIWGNTGELFF. The CDR3 DNA sequence: TGCGCCAGCAGTCCGGCCGGGACTAGCGGGATATGGGGGAACACCGGGGAGCTGTTTTTT.

Remarks on this clonotype: This is likely a read error, given that the CDR3 carries no conserved phenylalanine or tryptophan at its end. The V and J genes are TRBV5-1 and TRBJ1-1; tentative D call: TRBD1 (5 bases). From germline, CDR1 is SGHRS and CDR2 YFSETQ. The length of the CDR3 is 15 residues. CDR3 amino acids: CASGLDQGPNTVAFL. The CDR3 DNA follows: TGCGCCAGCGGCTTGGATCAGGGACCGAACACTGTAGCTTTCCTT.

The chain's CDR3 is CASSEGYRDQPQHF. As DNA, the CDR3 is TGTGCCAGCAGTGAAGGGTACAGGGATCAGCCCCAGCATTTT. The chain couples TRBV25-1 to TRBJ1-5; possible D gene TRBD1, 6 bases. The CDR3 consists of 14 residues. The ends were cut back, 2 bases at V and 5 bases at J, with 10 bases in the middle. CDR1 MGHDK and CDR2 SYGVNS come from the germline V gene.

V is TRBV25-1 and J is TRBJ1-1, with D perhaps matching TRBD1 (5 bases). CDR1 and CDR2 from the germline V gene are MGHDK and SYGVNS. With 4 bases removed from V and 5 bases from J, the gap between germline ends came to 11 bases. The CDR3 is made up of 13 amino acids. This CDR3 is CASSAREGTEAFF. In DNA, the CDR3 is TGTGCCAGCAGTGCACGCGAGGGGACTGAAGCTTTCTTT.

To note about this clonotype: This clone may be a read error of a much larger clone one base away. The genes are TRBV6-9 and TRBJ1-5, with 10 bases identical to TRBD1. Germline lookup yields CDR1 MNHGY and CDR2 SVAAGI. This CDR3 comprises 15 residues. The CDR3 loop is CASSSGTGDSQPQRF. CDR3 bases: TGTGCCAGCAGTTCCGGGACAGGGGACAGTCAGCCCCAGCGTTTT.

The gene calls are TRBV9 and TRBJ2-2; 8 bases fit TRBD2. The CDR3 contains 16 residues. Germline-derived CDR1 and CDR2 are SGDLS and YYNGEE. J gave up 0 bases and V 3 bases, and 4 bases lay outside the gene matches. This chain's CDR3 is CASSASGGPNTGELFF. CDR3 bases: TGTGCCAGCAGCGCATCGGGAGGGCCGAACACCGGGGAGCTGTTTTTT.

This clonotype was recorded only once. This chain joins TRBV24-1 and TRBJ2-5, with TRBD1 identical over 7 bases. V gave up 9 bases and J gave up 5 bases; unmatched junction bases: 8. Germline V gene lookup returns CDR1 KGHDR and CDR2 SFDVKD. This CDR3 has 13 residues. The CDR3 region has the DNA TGTGCCACCCGGGGACAGCTAGGGGAGACCCAGTACTTC. Translating it yields CATRGQLGETQYF.

The J gene is TRBJ2-2, the V gene TRBV7-8, with unresolved D. This CDR3 spans 12 amino acids. Germline CDR1 is SGHVS and CDR2 is FQNEAQ. Trimming left V 7 bases short and J 8 bases short, with 11 bases between. The DNA for the CDR3 is TGTGCCAGCACCAAACCGACAGGGGAGCTGTTTTTT. This codes for CASTKPTGELFF. Full variable domain (outside the CDR3, taken from reference TRBV7-8 and TRBJ2-2): GAGVSQSPRYKVAKRGQDVALRCDPISGHVSLFWYQQALGQGPEFLTYFQNEAQLDKSGLPSDRFFAERPEGSVSTLKIQRTQQEDSAVYLCASTKPTGELFFGEGSRLTVL.

This clonotype was recorded many times. The chain employs TRBV10-3 and TRBJ2-3; TRBD2 matches at 15 bases. Germline CDR1 ENHRY, CDR2 SYGVKD. After removal of 5 bases from V and 0 bases from J, the junction contained 3 bases not matched to a gene. The CDR3 totals 17 residues. The DNA of the CDR3 is TGTGCCATCAGTAATGGGACTAGCGGGGGGAGCACAGATACGCAGTATTTT. Translating gives CAISNGTSGGSTDTQYF.